Detailed here is one TCR beta chain. This entry belongs to a study of blood T cell repertoires in COVID-19. On the study more broadly: Samples taken during acute and convalescent COVID-19 were collected in the United States, Italy and Spain. PBMCs, B-cell-depleted T cells, or T cells provided the cDNA or gDNA that made up the material.

V lost 5 bases to trimming and J lost 6 bases; unmatched junction nucleotides: 4. Germline V gene sequence: CDR1 MNHEY, CDR2 SVGEGT. The CDR3 spans 16 residues. Authors' processing steps: Quantification of nucleated cells was approximated via reference gene primer amplification. Assay used: immunoSEQ multiplex PCR; TCRdb lists only in-frame clones, some missing. V and J calls and clone size are those listed in that table; D and trimming were worked out from the DNA. The sample shows approximately 26,000 clones, over 70% of them seen only once. The sequenced sample was peripheral blood. This TCR derives from an elderly man with active or convalescent COVID-19. The rearrangement joins TRBV6-2 or TRBV6-3 to TRBJ2-2; 15 bases align to TRBD2. CDR3 in DNA: TGTGCCAGCAGTCGGACTAGCGGGGGGGCCTCCGGGGAGCTGTTTTTT. Protein: CASSRTSGGASGELFF.